The T cell receptor (beta chain) described here comes from a study of neurological immune-mediated disorders (dated by TCRdb to 2018 to 2020). As for the study more broadly: Among the approximately 34 multiple sclerosis patients, relapsing-remitting MS accounted for some 30 and secondary progressive MS accounted for 3. The roughly 110 TCR-beta libraries covered PBMC samples along with longitudinal samples, technical triplicates, and paired sorted CD4+ and CD8+ T-cell subsets. The cohort was made up of 65 to 75 subjects, consisting of some 15 HAM/TSP patients, about 35 multiple sclerosis patients and around 20 healthy controls. Peripheral blood TCR-beta repertoires from patients with HTLV-I-associated myelopathy (HAM/TSP), patients with multiple sclerosis, and healthy controls were compared in the study using UMI-based sequencing.

On the study overall, not on this receptor specifically: No identical CDR3 amino acid sequences were shared among expanded clones across subjects, suggesting private TCR-beta repertoires in all groups. Phylogenetic analysis grouped repertoires from 18 of 34 MS patients into a cluster of related CDR3 sequences, suggesting a possible repertoire-level signature. The MS cluster was not associated with any clinical or MRI features, and the authors stated that larger cohorts are needed. TCR clonal expansion was highest in HAM/TSP patients and lowest in MS patients, with MS patients falling below even healthy controls.

There are 14 amino acids in the CDR3, from cysteine to phenylalanine inclusive. Of the read, only the CDR3 DNA is kept; its 42 bases are in frame from base 1. According to the germline V gene (reference sequence), CDR1 reads MNHNY and CDR2 reads SVGAGI. The germline V end is reduced by 6 bases and the J end by 3 bases; junction bases left unmatched: 6. To synthesize cDNA, template-switch 5'RACE was performed with a primer carrying a 10-nucleotide random unique molecular identifier so that each TCR transcript was tagged. Over 200 million TCR-beta sequences, covering 15-18 subjects, were produced in each sequencing run. The RNeasy kit was used to extract total RNA. The KAPA Real-time Library Amplification kit was used to amplify TCR-beta VDJ regions with primers targeting the TCR constant region and the 5'RACE anchor. A first PCR added sample indexes and Illumina adaptors, and a second PCR then raised library yield. After Ampure bead purification, the roughly 650 bp TCR product was size-selected on a 2% E-gel SizeSelection system. Before pooling, library quality was assessed on a Bioanalyzer, concentration was determined with Qubit, and library quantification was performed with the Kapa Library Quantification kit. Paired-end 2 x 150 bp sequencing of the libraries was performed on an Illumina HiSeq 2500. To increase sequence diversity, about 23-30% phiX was spiked into each library pool. The study's own analysis went as follows. Quality-filtered reads were processed with the UMI-based MiGEC pipeline, and over 75% of raw TCR sequences were removed by the MiGEC pipeline during error correction. IMGT germline references were used for aligning VDJ genes, and each clonotype was defined as a unique CDR3 amino acid sequence together with its V-J genes. VDJtools evaluated clonal expansion, Shannon diversity and CDR3 relatedness (CalcPairwiseDistances, ClusterSamples); CLCbio workbench built phylogenetic trees. Clones with at least 8 unique UMIs were defined as expanded, with this threshold being based on coefficient-of-variation modelling across technical triplicates. Starting from the raw public reads, TCRdb applied fastp trimming at Q25, assembled clones with MiXCR and retained in-frame beta chains. CDR3 protein duplicates are merged, each entry listing the most common genes and DNA. The V and J calls follow TCRdb's processing rather than the paper's. The sample table shows tens of thousands of distinct CDR3 sequences, and 3% to 5% are seen once. The top ten clones comprise 1.3% of the sample.

For the unsorted PBMC libraries, 2 million PBMCs were stored in RNAlater at -80 degrees C until RNA extraction and were used to generate the libraries. Multiple sclerosis patients were enrolled in a US clinical protocol under which disease progression was evaluated by magnetic resonance imaging. Peripheral blood was subjected to Ficoll-Hypaque density gradient centrifugation to isolate PBMCs, which were then cryopreserved in liquid nitrogen. At least ten counts were recorded for this clonotype. The antigen it recognizes is unknown. No base-level quality is on record; no much larger clone is a single base apart.

This chain is built from TRBV6-6 and TRBJ1-1; 8 of the junction bases match TRBD1. This clonotype originated in a young man with multiple sclerosis. The specimen was PBMCs. The nucleotide sequence is TGTGCCAGCAGACAGGGGGAGGTGTACACTGAAGCTTTCTTT. It encodes CASRQGEVYTEAFF.